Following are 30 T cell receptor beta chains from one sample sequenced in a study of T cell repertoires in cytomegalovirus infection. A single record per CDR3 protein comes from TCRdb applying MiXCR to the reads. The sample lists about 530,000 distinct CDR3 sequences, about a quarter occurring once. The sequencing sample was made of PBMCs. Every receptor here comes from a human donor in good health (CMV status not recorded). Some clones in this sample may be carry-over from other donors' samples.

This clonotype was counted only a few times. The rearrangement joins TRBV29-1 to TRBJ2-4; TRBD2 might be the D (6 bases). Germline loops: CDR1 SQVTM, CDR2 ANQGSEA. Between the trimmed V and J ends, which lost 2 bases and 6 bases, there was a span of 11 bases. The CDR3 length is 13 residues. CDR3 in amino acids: CSVETGTRNIQYF. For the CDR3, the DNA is TGCAGCGTTGAAACCGGGACTCGAAACATTCAGTACTTC.

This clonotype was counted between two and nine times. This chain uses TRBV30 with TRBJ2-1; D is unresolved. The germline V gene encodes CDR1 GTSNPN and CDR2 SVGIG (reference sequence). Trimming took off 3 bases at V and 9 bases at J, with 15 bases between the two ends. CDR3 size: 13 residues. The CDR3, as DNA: TGTGCCTGGAGGCACGAAGGGCGCAGTGAGCAGTTCTTC. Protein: CAWRHEGRSEQFF.

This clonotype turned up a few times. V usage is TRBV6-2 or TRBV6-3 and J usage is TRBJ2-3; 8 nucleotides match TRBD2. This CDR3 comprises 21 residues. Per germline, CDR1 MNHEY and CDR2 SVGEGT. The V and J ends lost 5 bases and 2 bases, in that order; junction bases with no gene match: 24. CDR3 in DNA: TGTGCCAGCAGTCCCATCCGTGGACTAGCCTCTACTCCCGACCCCACAGATACGCAGTATTTT. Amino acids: CASSPIRGLASTPDPTDTQYF.

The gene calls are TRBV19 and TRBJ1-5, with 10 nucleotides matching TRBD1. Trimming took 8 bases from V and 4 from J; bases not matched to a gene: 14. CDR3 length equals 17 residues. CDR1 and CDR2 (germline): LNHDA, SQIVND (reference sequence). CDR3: CASGGTGVGGGNQPQHF. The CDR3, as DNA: TGTGCCAGTGGGGGGACAGGGGTGGGTGGGGGGAATCAGCCCCAGCATTTT.

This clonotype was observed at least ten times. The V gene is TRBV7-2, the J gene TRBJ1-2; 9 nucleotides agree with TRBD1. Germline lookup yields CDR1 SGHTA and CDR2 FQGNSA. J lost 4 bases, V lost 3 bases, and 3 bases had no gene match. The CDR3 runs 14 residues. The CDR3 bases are TGTGCCAGCAGCTTTAAACAGGGGGCCTATGGCTACACCTTC. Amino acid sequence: CASSFKQGAYGYTF. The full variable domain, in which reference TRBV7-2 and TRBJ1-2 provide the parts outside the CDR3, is GAGVSQSPSNKVTEKGKDVELRCDPISGHTALYWYRQSLGQGLEFLIYFQGNSAPDKSGLPSDRFSAERTGGSVSTLTIQRTQQEDSAVYLCASSFKQGAYGYTFGSGTRLTVV.

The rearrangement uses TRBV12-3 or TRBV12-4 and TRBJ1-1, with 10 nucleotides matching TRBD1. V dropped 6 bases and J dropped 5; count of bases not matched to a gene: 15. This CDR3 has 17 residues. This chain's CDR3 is CASSQGDRGLVGTEAFF. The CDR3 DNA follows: TGTGCCAGCAGCCAAGGGGACAGGGGCTTAGTGGGGACTGAAGCTTTCTTT.

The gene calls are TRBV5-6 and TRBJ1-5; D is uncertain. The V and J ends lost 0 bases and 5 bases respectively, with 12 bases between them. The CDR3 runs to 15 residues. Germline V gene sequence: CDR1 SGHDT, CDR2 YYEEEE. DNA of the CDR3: TGTGCCAGCAGCTTGGGTAACTCAGTTTATCAGCCCCAGCATTTT. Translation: CASSLGNSVYQPQHF.

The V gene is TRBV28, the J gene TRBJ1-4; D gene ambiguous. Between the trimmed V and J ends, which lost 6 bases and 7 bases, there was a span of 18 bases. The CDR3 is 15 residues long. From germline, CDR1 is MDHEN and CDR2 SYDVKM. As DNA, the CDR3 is TGTGCCAGCAGCCAAGGTGGAAACTCGGGTGAAAAACTGTTTTTT. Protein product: CASSQGGNSGEKLFF.

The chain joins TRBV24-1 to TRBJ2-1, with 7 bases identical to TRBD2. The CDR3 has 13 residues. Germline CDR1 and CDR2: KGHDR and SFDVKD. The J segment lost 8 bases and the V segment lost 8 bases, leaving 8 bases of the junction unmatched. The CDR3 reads CATTRTRGDEQFF. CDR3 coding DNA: TGTGCCACCACCCGGACTAGAGGGGATGAGCAGTTCTTC.

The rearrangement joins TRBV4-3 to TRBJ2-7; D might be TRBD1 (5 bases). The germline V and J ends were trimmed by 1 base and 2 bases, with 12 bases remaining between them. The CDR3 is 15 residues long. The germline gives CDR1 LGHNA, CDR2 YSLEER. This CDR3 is CASSQGSQGTYEQYF. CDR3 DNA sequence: TGCGCCAGCAGCCAAGGAAGTCAGGGAACCTACGAGCAGTACTTC.

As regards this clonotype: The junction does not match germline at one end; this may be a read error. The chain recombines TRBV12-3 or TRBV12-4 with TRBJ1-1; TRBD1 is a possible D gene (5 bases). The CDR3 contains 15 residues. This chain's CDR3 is CASTMLGDAYTETFF. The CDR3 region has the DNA TGTGCCAGCACCATGCTGGGGGACGCGTACACTGAAACTTTCTTT.

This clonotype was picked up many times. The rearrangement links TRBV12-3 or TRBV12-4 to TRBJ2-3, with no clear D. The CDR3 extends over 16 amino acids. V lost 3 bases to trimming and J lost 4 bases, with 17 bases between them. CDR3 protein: CASSFDWALVADTQYF. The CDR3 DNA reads TGTGCCAGCAGTTTCGATTGGGCCCTAGTCGCAGATACGCAGTATTTT.

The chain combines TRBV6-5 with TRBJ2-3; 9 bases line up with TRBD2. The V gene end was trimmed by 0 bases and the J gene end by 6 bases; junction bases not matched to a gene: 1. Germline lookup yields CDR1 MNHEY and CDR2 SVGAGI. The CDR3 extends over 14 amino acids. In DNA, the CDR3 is TGTGCCAGCAGTTACTCGACTAGCGGTGATACGCAGTATTTT. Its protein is CASSYSTSGDTQYF.

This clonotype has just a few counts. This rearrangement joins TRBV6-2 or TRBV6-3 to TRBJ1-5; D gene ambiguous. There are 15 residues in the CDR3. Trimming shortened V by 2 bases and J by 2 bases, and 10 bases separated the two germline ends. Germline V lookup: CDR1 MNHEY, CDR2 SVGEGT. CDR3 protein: CASSYTSNGNQPQHF. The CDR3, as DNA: TGTGCCAGCAGTTACACGAGTAATGGCAATCAGCCCCAGCATTTT.

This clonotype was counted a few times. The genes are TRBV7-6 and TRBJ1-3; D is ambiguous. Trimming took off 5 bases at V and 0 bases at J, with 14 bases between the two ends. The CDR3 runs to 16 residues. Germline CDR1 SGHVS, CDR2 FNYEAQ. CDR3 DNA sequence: TGTGCCAGCAGCGAAAACCGGGCCAACTCTGGAAACACCATATATTTT. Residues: CASSENRANSGNTIYF. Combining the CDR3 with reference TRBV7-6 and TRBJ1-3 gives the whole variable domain GAGVSQSPRYKVTKRGQDVALRCDPISGHVSLYWYRQALGQGPEFLTYFNYEAQQDKSGLPNDRFSAERPEGSISTLTIQRTEQRDSAMYRCASSENRANSGNTIYFGEGSWLTVV.

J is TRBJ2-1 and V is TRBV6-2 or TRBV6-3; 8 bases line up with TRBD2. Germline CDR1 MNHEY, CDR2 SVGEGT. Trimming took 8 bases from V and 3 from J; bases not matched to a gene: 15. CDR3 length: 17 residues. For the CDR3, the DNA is TGTGCCAGCCTCAAAAGGCTAGCGGGTAGTGTCTACAATGAGCAGTTCTTC. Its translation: CASLKRLAGSVYNEQFF.

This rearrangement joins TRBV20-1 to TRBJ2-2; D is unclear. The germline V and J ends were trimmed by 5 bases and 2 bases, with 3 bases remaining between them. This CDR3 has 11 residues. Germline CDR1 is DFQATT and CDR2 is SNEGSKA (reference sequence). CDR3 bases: TGCAGTGCTCCCAACACCGGGGAGCTGTTTTTT. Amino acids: CSAPNTGELFF.

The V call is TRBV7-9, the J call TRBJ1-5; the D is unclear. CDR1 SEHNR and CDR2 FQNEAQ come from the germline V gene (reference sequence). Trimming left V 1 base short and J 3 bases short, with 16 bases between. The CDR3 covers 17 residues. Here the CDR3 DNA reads TGTGCCAGCAGCTTAGGGCCTTCTTTGGAGGACAATCAGCCCCAGCATTTT. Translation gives CASSLGPSLEDNQPQHF.

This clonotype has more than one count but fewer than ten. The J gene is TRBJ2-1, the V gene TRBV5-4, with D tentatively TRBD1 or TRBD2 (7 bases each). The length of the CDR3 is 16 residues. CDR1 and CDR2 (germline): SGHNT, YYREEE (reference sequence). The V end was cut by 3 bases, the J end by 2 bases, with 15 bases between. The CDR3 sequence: CASSSGGVAAYNEQFF. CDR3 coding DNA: TGTGCCAGCAGCTCAGGGGGGGTTGCAGCCTACAATGAGCAGTTCTTC.

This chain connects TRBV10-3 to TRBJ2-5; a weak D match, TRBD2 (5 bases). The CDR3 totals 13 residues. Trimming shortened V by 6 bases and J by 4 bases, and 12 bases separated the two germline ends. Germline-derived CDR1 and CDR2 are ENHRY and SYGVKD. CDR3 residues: CAISRAEGETQYF. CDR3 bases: TGTGCCATCAGCCGAGCAGAGGGAGAGACCCAGTACTTC.

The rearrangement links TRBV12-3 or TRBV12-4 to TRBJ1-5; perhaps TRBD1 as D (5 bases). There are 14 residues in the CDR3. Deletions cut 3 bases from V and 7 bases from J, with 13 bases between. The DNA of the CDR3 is TGTGCCAGCAGTTTTTATTCCGGGGCACAGCCCCAGCATTTT. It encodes CASSFYSGAQPQHF.

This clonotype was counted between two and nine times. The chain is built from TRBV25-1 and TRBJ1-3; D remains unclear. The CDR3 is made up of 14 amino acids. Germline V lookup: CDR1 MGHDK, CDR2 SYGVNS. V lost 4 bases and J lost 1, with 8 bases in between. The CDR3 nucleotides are TGTGCCAGCAGTGGTTCGGCATCTGGAAACACCATATATTTT. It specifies CASSGSASGNTIYF.

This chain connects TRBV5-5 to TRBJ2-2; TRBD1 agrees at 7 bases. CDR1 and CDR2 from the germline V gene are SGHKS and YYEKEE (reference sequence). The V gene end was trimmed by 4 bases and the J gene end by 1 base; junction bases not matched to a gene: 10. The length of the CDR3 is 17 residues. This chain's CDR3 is CASSGGQVSMNTGELFF. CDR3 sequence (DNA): TGTGCCAGCAGCGGAGGACAGGTATCAATGAACACCGGGGAGCTGTTTTTT.

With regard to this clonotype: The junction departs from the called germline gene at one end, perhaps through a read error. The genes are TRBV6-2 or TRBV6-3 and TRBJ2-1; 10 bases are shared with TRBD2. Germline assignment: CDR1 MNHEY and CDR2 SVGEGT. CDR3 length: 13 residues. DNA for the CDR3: TGTGCCAGCAGTGACCCAAGGACTAGCGGCGTATCCTTC. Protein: CASSDPRTSGVSF.

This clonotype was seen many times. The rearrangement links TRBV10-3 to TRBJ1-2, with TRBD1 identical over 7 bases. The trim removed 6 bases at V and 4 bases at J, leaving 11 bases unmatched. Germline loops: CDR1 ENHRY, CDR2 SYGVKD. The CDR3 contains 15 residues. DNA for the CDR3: TGTGCCATCAGAGACACACAGGGGAGCATCTATGGCTACACCTTC. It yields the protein CAIRDTQGSIYGYTF.

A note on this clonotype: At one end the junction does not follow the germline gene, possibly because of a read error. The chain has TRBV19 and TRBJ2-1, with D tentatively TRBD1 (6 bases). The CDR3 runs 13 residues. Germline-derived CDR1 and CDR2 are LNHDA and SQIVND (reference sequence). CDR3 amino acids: CTSRGPDSREQFF. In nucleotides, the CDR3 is TGTACCAGTAGAGGCCCGGACAGCCGAGAGCAGTTCTTC.

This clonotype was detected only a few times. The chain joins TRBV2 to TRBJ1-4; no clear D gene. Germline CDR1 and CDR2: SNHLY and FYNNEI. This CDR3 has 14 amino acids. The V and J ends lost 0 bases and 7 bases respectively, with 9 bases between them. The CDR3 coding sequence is TGTGCCAGCAGTGAAGCGGGCTATGTTGAAAAACTGTTTTTT. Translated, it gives CASSEAGYVEKLFF.

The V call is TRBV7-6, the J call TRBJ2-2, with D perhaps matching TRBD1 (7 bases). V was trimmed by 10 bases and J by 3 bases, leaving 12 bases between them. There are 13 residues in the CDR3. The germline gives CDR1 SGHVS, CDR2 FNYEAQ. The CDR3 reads CAIQGEDTGELFF. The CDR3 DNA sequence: TGTGCCATTCAGGGGGAGGACACCGGGGAGCTGTTTTTT.

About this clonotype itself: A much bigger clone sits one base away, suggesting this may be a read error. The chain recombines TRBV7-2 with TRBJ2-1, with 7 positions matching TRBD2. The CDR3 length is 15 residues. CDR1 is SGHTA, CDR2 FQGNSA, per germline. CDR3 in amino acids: CASGLGVGGSGEQFF. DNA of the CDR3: TGTGCCAGCGGCTTGGGGGTCGGGGGGTCGGGTGAGCAGTTCTTC.

The CDR3 is CASSYATSGSGSSADTQYF. CDR3 in DNA: TGTGCCAGCAGTTACGCAACATCTGGGAGCGGGAGTAGCGCAGATACGCAGTATTTT. The rearrangement uses TRBV6-5 and TRBJ2-3, with TRBD2 matching over 8 bases. The CDR3 is 19 residues long. V shed 2 bases, J shed 4 bases, and the junction held 17 bases outside the gene matches. The germline V gene encodes CDR1 MNHEY and CDR2 SVGAGI.